This T cell receptor beta chain comes out of a study of T cell repertoires in cytomegalovirus infection. Study overall: Used in the study were CMV epitopes, some recently identified and HLA-C-restricted, others well-studied and HLA-B-restricted. Both CMV infection and a matching HLA type were indicated by public TCR beta signatures.

TCRdb itself ran the reads through MiXCR, one entry per CDR3 protein. The sample includes 450,000 to 650,000 distinct CDR3 sequences, around 40% of them seen just once. Whole-study results and caveats: HLA-C-restricted CMV-specific TCR beta clonotypes were dominant in the ex vivo response.

This clonotype has a count of ten or more. Antigen specificity is unknown. The CDR3 sequence is 16 residues long. Trimming removed 1 base from V and 2 bases from J, with 12 bases in between. Germline-derived CDR1 and CDR2 are SGHTA and FQGNSA. The chain has TRBV7-2 and TRBJ1-3, with D unclear. The sample in question was cultured PBMCs, obtained from culture after CMV antigen stimulation. This receptor was obtained from a human donor in good health (CMV status not recorded). Some clones in this sample may be carry-over from other donors' samples. The CDR3 region has the DNA TGTGCCAGCAGCTTAGTTCCGGCGACGGCTGGAAACACCATATATTTT. Its protein product is CASSLVPATAGNTIYF.